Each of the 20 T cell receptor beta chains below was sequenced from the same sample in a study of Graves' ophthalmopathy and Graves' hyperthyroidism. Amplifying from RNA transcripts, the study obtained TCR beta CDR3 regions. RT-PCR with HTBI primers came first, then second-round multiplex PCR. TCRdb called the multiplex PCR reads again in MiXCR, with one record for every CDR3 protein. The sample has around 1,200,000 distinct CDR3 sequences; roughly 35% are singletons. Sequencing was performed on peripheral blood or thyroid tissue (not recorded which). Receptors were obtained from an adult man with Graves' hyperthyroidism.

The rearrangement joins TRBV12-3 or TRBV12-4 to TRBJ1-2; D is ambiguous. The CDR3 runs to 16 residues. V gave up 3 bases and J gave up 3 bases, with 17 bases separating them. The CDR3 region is CASSFIFQDIDYGYTF. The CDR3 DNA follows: TGTGCCAGCAGTTTTATTTTTCAGGATATCGACTATGGCTACACCTTC.

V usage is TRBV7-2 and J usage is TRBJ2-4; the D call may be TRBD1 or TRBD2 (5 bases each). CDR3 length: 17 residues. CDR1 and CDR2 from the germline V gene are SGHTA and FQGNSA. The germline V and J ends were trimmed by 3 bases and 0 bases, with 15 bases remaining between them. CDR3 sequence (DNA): TGTGCCAGCAGCTTGGCCCCTGGGGGTCTAGCCAAAAACATTCAGTACTTC. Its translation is CASSLAPGGLAKNIQYF.

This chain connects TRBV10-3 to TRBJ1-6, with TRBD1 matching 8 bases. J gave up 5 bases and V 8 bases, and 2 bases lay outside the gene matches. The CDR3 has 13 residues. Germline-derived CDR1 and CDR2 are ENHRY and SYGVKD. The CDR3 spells CAIGTGNNSPLHF. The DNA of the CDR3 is TGTGCCATCGGGACAGGTAATAATTCACCCCTCCACTTT.

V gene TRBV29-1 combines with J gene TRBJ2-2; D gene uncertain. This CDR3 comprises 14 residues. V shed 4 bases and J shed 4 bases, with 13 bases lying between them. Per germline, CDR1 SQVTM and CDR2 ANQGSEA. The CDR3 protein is CSVVGIESTGELFF. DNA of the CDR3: TGCAGCGTTGTGGGGATAGAGAGCACCGGGGAGCTGTTTTTT.

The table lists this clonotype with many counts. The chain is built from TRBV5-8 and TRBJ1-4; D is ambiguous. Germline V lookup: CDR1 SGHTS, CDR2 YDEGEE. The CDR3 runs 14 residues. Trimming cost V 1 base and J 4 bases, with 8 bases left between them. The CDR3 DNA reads TGTGCCAGCAGCTTGTCGTACGGTAATGAAAAACTGTTTTTT. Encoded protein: CASSLSYGNEKLFF. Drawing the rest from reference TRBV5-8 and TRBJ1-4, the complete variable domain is EAGVTQSPTHLIKTRGQQATLRCSPISGHTSVYWYQQALGLGLQFLLWYDEGEERNRGNFPPRFSGRQFPNYSSELNVNALELEDSALYLCASSLSYGNEKLFFGSGTQLSVL.

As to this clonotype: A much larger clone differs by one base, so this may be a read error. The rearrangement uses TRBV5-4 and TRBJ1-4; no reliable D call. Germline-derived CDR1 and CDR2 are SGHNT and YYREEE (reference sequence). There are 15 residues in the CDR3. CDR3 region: CASSFGSPRNGKLFF. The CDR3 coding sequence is TGTGCCAGCAGCTTTGGGTCTCCGCGGAATGGAAAACTGTTTTTT.

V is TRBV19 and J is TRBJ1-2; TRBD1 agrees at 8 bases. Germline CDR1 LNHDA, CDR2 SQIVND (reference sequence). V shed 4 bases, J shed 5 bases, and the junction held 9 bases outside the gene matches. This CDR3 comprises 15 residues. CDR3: CASSNRDRPGYGYTF. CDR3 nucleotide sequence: TGTGCCAGTAGTAATCGGGACAGGCCAGGATATGGCTACACCTTC.

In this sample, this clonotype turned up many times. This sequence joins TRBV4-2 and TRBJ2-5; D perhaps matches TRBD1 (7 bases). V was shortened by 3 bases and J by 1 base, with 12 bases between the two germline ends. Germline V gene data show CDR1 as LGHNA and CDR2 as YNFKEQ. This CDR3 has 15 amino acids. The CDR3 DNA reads TGTGCCAGCAGCCACTGGGGGGACAGCCAAGAGACCCAGTACTTC. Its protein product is CASSHWGDSQETQYF.

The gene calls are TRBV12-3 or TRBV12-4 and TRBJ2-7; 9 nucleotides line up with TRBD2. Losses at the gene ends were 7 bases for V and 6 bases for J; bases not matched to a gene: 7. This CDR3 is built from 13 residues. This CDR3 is CASILGLAGEQYF. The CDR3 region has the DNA TGTGCCAGCATCCTGGGACTAGCTGGCGAGCAGTACTTC.

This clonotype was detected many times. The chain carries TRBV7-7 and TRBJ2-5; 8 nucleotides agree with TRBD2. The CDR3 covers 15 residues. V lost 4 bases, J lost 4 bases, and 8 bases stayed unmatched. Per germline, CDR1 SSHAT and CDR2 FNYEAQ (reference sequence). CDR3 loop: CASSSGTRSPETQYF. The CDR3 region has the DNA TGTGCCAGCAGCTCCGGGACTAGATCCCCAGAGACCCAGTACTTC.

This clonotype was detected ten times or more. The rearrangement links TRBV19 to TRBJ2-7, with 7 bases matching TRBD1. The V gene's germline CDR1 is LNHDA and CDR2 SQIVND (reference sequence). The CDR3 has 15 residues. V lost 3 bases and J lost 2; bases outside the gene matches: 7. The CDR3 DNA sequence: TGTGCCAGTAGTATGCTAAACAGGGGCACCTACGAGCAGTACTTC. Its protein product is CASSMLNRGTYEQYF.

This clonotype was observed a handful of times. The CDR3 is CAISGRGRETQYF. CDR3 in DNA: TGTGCCATCAGTGGAAGGGGGCGAGAGACCCAGTACTTC. The rearrangement links TRBV10-3 to TRBJ2-5, with 7 bases that match TRBD1. The CDR3 loop spans 13 amino acids. The germline V gene has CDR1 ENHRY and CDR2 SYGVKD. After removal of 4 bases from V and 4 bases from J, the junction contained 3 bases not matched to a gene.

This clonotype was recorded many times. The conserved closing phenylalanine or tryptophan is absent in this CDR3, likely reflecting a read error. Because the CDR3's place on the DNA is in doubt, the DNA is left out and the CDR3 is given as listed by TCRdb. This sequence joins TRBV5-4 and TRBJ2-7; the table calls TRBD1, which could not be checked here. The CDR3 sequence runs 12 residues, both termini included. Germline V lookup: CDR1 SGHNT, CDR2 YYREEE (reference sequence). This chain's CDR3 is CASGRVRDTVVL.

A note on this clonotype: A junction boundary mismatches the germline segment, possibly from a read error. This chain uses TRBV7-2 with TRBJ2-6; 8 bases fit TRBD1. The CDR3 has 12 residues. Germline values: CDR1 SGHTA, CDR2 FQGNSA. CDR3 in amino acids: CASRTGAYVLTF. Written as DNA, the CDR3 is TGTGCCAGCAGGACAGGGGCCTACGTCCTGACTTTC. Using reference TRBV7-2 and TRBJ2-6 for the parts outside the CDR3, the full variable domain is GAGVSQSPSNKVTEKGKDVELRCDPISGHTALYWYRQSLGQGLEFLIYFQGNSAPDKSGLPSDRFSAERTGGSVSTLTIQRTQQEDSAVYLCASRTGAYVLTFGAGSRLTVL.

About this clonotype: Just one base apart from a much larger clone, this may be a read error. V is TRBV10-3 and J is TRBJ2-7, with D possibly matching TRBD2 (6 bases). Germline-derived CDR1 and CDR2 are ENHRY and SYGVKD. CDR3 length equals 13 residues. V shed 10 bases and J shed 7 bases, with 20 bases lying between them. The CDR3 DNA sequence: TGTGCCACGAGGGGCGGGAATCGGGAGGAGCAGTACTTC. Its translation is CATRGGNREEQYF.

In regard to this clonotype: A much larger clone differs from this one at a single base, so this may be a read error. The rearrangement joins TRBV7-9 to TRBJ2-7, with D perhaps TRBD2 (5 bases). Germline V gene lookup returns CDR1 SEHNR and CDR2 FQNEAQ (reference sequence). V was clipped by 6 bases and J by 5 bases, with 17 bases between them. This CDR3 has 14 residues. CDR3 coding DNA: TGTGCCAGCAGAGCCCGACGGGATGCCCACGAGCAGTACTTC. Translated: CASRARRDAHEQYF.

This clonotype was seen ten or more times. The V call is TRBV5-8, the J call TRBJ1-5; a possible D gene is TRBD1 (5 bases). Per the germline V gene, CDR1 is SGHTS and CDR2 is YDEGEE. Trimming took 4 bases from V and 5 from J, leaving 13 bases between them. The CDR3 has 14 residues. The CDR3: CASSTGRGHQPQHF. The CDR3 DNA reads TGTGCCAGCAGCACCGGTAGGGGCCATCAGCCCCAGCATTTT.

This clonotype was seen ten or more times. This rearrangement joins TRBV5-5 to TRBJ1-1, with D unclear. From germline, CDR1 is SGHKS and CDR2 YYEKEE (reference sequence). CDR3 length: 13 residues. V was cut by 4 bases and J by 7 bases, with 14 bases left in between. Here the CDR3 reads CASSDEWAIEAFF. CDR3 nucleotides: TGTGCCAGCAGCGATGAGTGGGCAATTGAAGCTTTCTTT.

CDR3 sequence (DNA): TGCAGCGTTCGGGCGGAGATGAACACTGAAGCTTTCTTT. Protein sequence: CSVRAEMNTEAFF. The V call is TRBV29-1, the J call TRBJ1-1; D call uncertain. Trimming took 5 bases from V and 0 from J, leaving 10 bases between them. Germline CDR1 is SQVTM and CDR2 is ANQGSEA. The CDR3 length is 13 residues. The whole variable domain, remainder taken from reference TRBV29-1 and TRBJ1-1, is SAVISQKPSRDICQRGTSLTIQCQVDSQVTMMFWYRQQPGQSLTLIATANQGSEATYESGFVIDKFPISRPNLTFSTLTVSNMSPEDSSIYLCSVRAEMNTEAFFGQGTRLTVV.

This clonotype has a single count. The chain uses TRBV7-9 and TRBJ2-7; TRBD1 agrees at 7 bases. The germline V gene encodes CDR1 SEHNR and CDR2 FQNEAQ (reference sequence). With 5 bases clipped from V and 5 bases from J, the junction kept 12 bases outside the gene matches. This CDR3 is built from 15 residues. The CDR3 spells CASSAGPGGGDEQYF. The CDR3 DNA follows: TGTGCCAGCAGCGCTGGACCAGGGGGTGGCGACGAGCAGTACTTC.